The 15 T cell receptor beta chains below were found in one sample sequenced in a study of blood T cells in healthy people across ages (dated by TCRdb to about 2015). The library was built by means of 5' RACE. Data came from an Illumina HiSeq 2500. A second PCR of roughly 6 to 11 cycles was run with a J-beta primer mix and a sample-barcoded 5' primer. The public sequencing data were trimmed at Q25 with fastp and processed into clonotypes with MiXCR by TCRdb, which kept only in-frame beta chains. When rows share a CDR3 protein, they turn into one entry using the most common DNA and genes. In this sample the table shows 800,000 to 1,000,000 distinct CDR3 sequences, 40% to 60% of which occur a single time. Roughly 12% of the sample is held by the ten biggest clonotypes. The sequencing sample was made of blood. The receptors were gathered from a man aged 30 to 39 in good health.

V gene TRBV28 combines with J gene TRBJ2-7; D may be TRBD2 (6 bases). Germline V CDR1 and CDR2: MDHEN, SYDVKM. V lost 3 bases, J lost 7 bases, and 16 bases lay in between. This CDR3 region has 14 residues. The CDR3, as DNA: TGTGCCAGCAGTTTGGATGGAGGGGAGAGGGAGCAGTACTTC. Its translation: CASSLDGGEREQYF.

This clonotype has ten or more counts. The genes are TRBV7-2 and TRBJ2-7, with D unclear. Germline-derived CDR1 and CDR2 are SGHTA and FQGNSA. V was shortened by 6 bases and J by 0 bases, with 6 bases between the two germline ends. This CDR3 has 12 residues. CDR3 protein: CASSYSSYEQYF. CDR3 nucleotides: TGTGCCAGCAGTTATAGCTCCTACGAGCAGTACTTC.

The chain carries TRBV27 and TRBJ2-7, with 9 bases matching TRBD1. J lost 6 bases, V lost 8 bases, and 14 bases had no gene match. This CDR3 contains 15 residues. CDR1 is MNHEY, CDR2 SMNVEV, per germline (reference sequence). CDR3 loop: CASGLGDRALGEQYF. CDR3 in DNA: TGTGCCAGCGGCCTGGGGGACAGGGCCCTGGGCGAGCAGTACTTC.

The rearrangement uses TRBV4-1 and TRBJ2-2, with a weak D call TRBD2 (5 bases). Germline V CDR1 and CDR2: MGHRA, YSYEKL. The CDR3 sequence is 15 residues long. V was cut by 1 base and J by 4 bases, with 10 bases left in between. The CDR3 loop reads CASSQVGAGTGELFF. In DNA form, the CDR3 reads TGCGCCAGCAGCCAAGTGGGCGCGGGCACCGGGGAGCTGTTTTTT.

This sequence joins TRBV28 and TRBJ1-1; D ambiguous. CDR3 length: 13 residues. The V end lost 2 bases, the J end lost 5 bases, and 9 bases lay between the germline ends. Germline CDR1 and CDR2: MDHEN and SYDVKM. The DNA for the CDR3 is TGTGCCAGCAGTTTACGTTCCCCGACTGAAGCTTTCTTT. Residues: CASSLRSPTEAFF.

V is TRBV7-2 and J is TRBJ1-4; 8 nucleotides line up with TRBD1. J was trimmed by 10 bases and V by 5 bases; bases with no gene match: 6. This CDR3 contains 13 residues. The germline gives CDR1 SGHTA, CDR2 FQGNSA. CDR3 bases: TGTGCCAGCAGCGCCGTACAGGGGGGAAAACTGTTTTTT. It translates to CASSAVQGGKLFF. Variable domain in full (rest from reference TRBV7-2 and TRBJ1-4): GAGVSQSPSNKVTEKGKDVELRCDPISGHTALYWYRQSLGQGLEFLIYFQGNSAPDKSGLPSDRFSAERTGGSVSTLTIQRTQQEDSAVYLCASSAVQGGKLFFGSGTQLSVL.

The rearrangement links TRBV7-2 to TRBJ1-2; no reliable D call. The CDR3 extends over 13 amino acids. Per the germline V gene, CDR1 is SGHTA and CDR2 is FQGNSA. V lost 8 bases, J lost 2 bases, and 12 bases lay in between. The CDR3 sequence is CASGKDPNYGYTF. The CDR3 DNA follows: TGTGCCAGCGGTAAGGACCCCAACTATGGCTACACCTTC.

This clonotype was detected a few times. The chain is built from TRBV21-1 and TRBJ1-6; no check of the table's D call, TRBD1, against the DNA was made. TRBV21-1 is an annotated pseudogene. The CDR3 runs 16 residues. The DNA of the CDR3 is TGTGCCAGCAGCAAAGTTGCAGGGTTTGAAAAGTCACCCCTCCACTTT. It is translated as CASSKVAGFEKSPLHF.

In its sample, this clonotype was seen a few times. The chain couples TRBV7-2 to TRBJ1-2; D gene uncertain. V was cut by 6 bases and J by 3 bases, with 8 bases left in between. The CDR3 extends over 12 amino acids. Germline CDR1 and CDR2: SGHTA and FQGNSA. The CDR3 region has the DNA TGTGCCAGCAGGGAGGAGTACTATGGCTACACCTTC. Translated, it gives CASREEYYGYTF.

The genes are TRBV3-1 and TRBJ1-2; 8 positions match TRBD1. Trimming removed 3 bases from V and 1 base from J; junction bases left unmatched: 7. CDR3 length: 16 residues. Germline-derived CDR1 and CDR2 are LGHDT and YNNKEL (reference sequence). This CDR3 is CASSHRVDRVNYGYTF. The CDR3 DNA reads as TGTGCCAGCAGCCACCGGGTGGACAGGGTTAACTATGGCTACACCTTC.

This clonotype was counted between two and nine times. The J gene is TRBJ1-6, the V gene TRBV2; D may be TRBD1 (6 bases). The CDR3 totals 14 residues. CDR1 and CDR2 from the germline V gene are SNHLY and FYNNEI. V was clipped by 4 bases and J by 10 bases, with 14 bases between them. In DNA, the CDR3 is TGTGCCAGCAGTGGGACAGTCGAACGATCACCCCTCCACTTT. Protein sequence: CASSGTVERSPLHF.

This chain links TRBV7-2 with TRBJ2-5; 11 bases line up with TRBD2. CDR3 size: 18 residues. The V and J ends lost 4 bases and 4 bases, in that order; junction bases with no gene match: 14. Germline CDR1 SGHTA, CDR2 FQGNSA. In DNA form, the CDR3 reads TGTGCCAGCAGCTCAAGCAACGGGGCTAGCGGGGGGAGAGAGACCCAGTACTTC. It encodes CASSSSNGASGGRETQYF.

The chain combines TRBV29-1 with TRBJ2-2, with 10 bases fitting TRBD2. V was pared by 7 bases and J by 4 bases, with 9 bases of the junction left unmatched. Germline V lookup: CDR1 SQVTM, CDR2 ANQGSEA. The CDR3 is made up of 15 amino acids. The CDR3 sequence is CSGVRGLASTGELFF. CDR3 DNA sequence: TGCAGCGGTGTGAGGGGACTAGCGAGCACCGGGGAGCTGTTTTTT.

The chain has TRBV3-1 and TRBJ2-1; TRBD2 might be the D (6 bases). Trimming removed 0 bases from V and 4 bases from J, with 16 bases in between. Looked up from germline, CDR1 is LGHDT and CDR2 is YNNKEL (reference sequence). There are 17 residues in the CDR3. CDR3 nucleotide sequence: TGTGCCAGCAGCCAAGACTTACCGGGACTGCAATACAATGAGCAGTTCTTC. Encoded protein: CASSQDLPGLQYNEQFF.

The rearrangement uses TRBV27 and TRBJ1-5; maybe TRBD1 (5 bases). Germline V gene data show CDR1 as MNHEY and CDR2 as SMNVEV (reference sequence). Trimming removed 3 bases at V and 10 bases at J, with 16 bases between. The CDR3 length is 14 residues. This chain's CDR3 is CASSFREGRLPQHF. In DNA, the CDR3 is TGTGCCAGCAGTTTTCGCGAGGGGCGGCTCCCCCAGCATTTT.